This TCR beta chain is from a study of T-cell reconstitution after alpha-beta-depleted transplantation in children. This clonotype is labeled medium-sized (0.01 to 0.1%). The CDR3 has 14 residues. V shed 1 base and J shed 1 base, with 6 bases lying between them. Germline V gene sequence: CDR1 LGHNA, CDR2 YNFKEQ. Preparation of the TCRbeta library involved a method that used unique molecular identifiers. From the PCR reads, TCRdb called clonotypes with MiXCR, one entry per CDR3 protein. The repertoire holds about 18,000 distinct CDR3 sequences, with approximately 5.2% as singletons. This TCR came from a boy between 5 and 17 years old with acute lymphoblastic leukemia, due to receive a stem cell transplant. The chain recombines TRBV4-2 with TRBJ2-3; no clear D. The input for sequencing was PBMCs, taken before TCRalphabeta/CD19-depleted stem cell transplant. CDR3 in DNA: TGTGCCAGCAGCCAAGTGGAGCGCACAGATACGCAGTATTTT. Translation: CASSQVERTDTQYF.